One sample yielded the 13 T cell receptor beta chains listed below, sequenced in a study of shared clonotypes between healthy human individuals. Sequencing used immunoSEQ multiplex PCR; TCRdb keeps in-frame clones, though not all of them. The sample shows 550,000 to 750,000 clones, roughly nine tenths of them seen only once. CD45RO negativity and positive selection for CCR7 defined naive CD8 cells, a population that excluded terminally differentiated effector memory CD45RA+ cells. The sequencing sample was made of naive CD8+ T cells sorted from blood. These receptors originate from a man aged 25-40 years in good health.

Regarding this clone: Additional DNA sequences in this sample encode the identical CDR3. The genes are TRBV11-2 and TRBJ1-5; D gene ambiguous. CDR1 and CDR2 from the germline V gene are SGHAT and FQNNGV. Between the trimmed V and J ends, which lost 2 bases and 0 bases, there was a span of 8 bases. The CDR3 length is 15 residues. Here the CDR3 reads CASSLTGSSNQPQHF. CDR3 DNA sequence: TGTGCCAGCAGCTTAACGGGCAGTAGCAATCAGCCCCAGCATTTT.

Here the CDR3 DNA reads TGTGCCAGCAGCTCGCACCCAGGGACAGCTAACTATGGCTACACCTTC. Its translation: CASSSHPGTANYGYTF. The chain has TRBV7-8 and TRBJ1-2, with 7 bases that match TRBD1. V was clipped by 4 bases and J by 0 bases; unmatched bases: 8. The CDR3 loop spans 16 amino acids. Germline V gene data show CDR1 as SGHVS and CDR2 as FQNEAQ.

This sequence joins TRBV28 and TRBJ2-7, with TRBD2 matching 10 bases. Trimming removed 2 bases from V and 3 bases from J; junction bases left unmatched: 7. This CDR3 comprises 16 residues. Per germline, CDR1 MDHEN and CDR2 SYDVKM. Written as DNA, the CDR3 is TGTGCCAGCAGTTTACCCGTAGCGGGAGGATTCTACGAGCAGTACTTC. Amino acid sequence: CASSLPVAGGFYEQYF.

This clone was counted a few times. The chain carries TRBV27 and TRBJ2-1; 7 bases fit TRBD1. The CDR3 runs 17 residues. Trimming took 5 bases from V and 0 from J; bases not matched to a gene: 10. Germline V lookup: CDR1 MNHEY, CDR2 SMNVEV (reference sequence). CDR3 bases: TGTGCCAGCAGTACCCGGGACAGAGGCTTCTCCTACAATGAGCAGTTCTTC. It specifies CASSTRDRGFSYNEQFF.

The sample holds a few counts of this clone. CDR3 in amino acids: CASSEAGGPGNTIYF. In nucleotides, the CDR3 is TGTGCCAGCAGTGAAGCGGGAGGCCCTGGAAACACCATATATTTT. V gene TRBV2 combines with J gene TRBJ1-3, with D unresolved. V was cut by 0 bases and J by 2 bases, with 8 bases left in between. CDR1 is SNHLY and CDR2 is FYNNEI in the germline V gene. This CDR3 comprises 15 residues.

This chain connects TRBV5-1 to TRBJ2-1; 11 bases match TRBD1. V lost 4 bases and J lost 9; bases outside the gene matches: 6. Germline V gene sequence: CDR1 SGHRS, CDR2 YFSETQ. This CDR3 region has 14 residues. The CDR3: CASSLGQGAFEQFF. Written as DNA, the CDR3 is TGCGCCAGCAGCCTAGGACAGGGGGCATTTGAGCAGTTCTTC.

The count of this clone is one. V usage is TRBV4-1 and J usage is TRBJ2-3; 7 positions agree with TRBD2. Trimming at V came to 6 bases and at J to 6 bases, leaving 12 bases not matched to a gene. From germline, CDR1 is MGHRA and CDR2 YSYEKL. The CDR3 is 15 amino acids. DNA for the CDR3: TGCGCCAGCAGTCCCGCGGGCGGGAGCAGTGATACGCAGTATTTT. It yields the protein CASSPAGGSSDTQYF.

As regards this clone: The DNA is omitted, as the CDR3 cannot be located on it reliably, and the CDR3 follows TCRdb's listing. This chain joins TRBV21-1 and TRBJ2-7; TRBD2, as called in the table, went unchecked against the DNA. TRBV21-1 is a recognized pseudogene. The CDR3 is 14 amino acids in total, end residues counted. CDR3 amino acids: CASSKVAGGSEQYF.

This chain links TRBV7-9 with TRBJ1-1, with 11 nucleotides matching TRBD1. This CDR3 has 16 amino acids. Germline V CDR1 and CDR2: SEHNR, FQNEAQ (reference sequence). J lost 7 bases, V lost 0 bases, and 7 bases had no gene match. The CDR3 nucleotides read TGTGCCAGCAGCTTAGCTGGAGTGGACAGGGGGCTTGAAGCTTTCTTT. It codes for CASSLAGVDRGLEAFF.

The gene calls are TRBV11-2 and TRBJ2-7, with 8 bases identical to TRBD1. V trimming: 4 bases; J trimming: 6 bases; junction bases outside the gene matches: 11. The CDR3 covers 15 residues. Germline-derived CDR1 and CDR2 are SGHAT and FQNNGV. CDR3: CASSSTGGREGEQYF. The DNA of the CDR3 is TGTGCCAGCAGCTCAACAGGGGGACGAGAGGGCGAGCAGTACTTC.

This clone was detected only once. The chain joins TRBV7-9 to TRBJ1-1; TRBD1 matches 11 bases. This CDR3 contains 13 residues. Germline V CDR1 and CDR2: SEHNR, FQNEAQ (reference sequence). V lost 5 bases, J lost 11 bases, and 7 bases stayed unmatched. In DNA, the CDR3 is TGTGCCAGCAGCCCGAGGACAGGGGGCTTCGCTTTCTTT. Translated: CASSPRTGGFAFF.

This chain connects TRBV7-9 to TRBJ2-7; TRBD1 matches 8 bases. Per the germline V gene, CDR1 is SEHNR and CDR2 is FQNEAQ (reference sequence). CDR3 size: 16 residues. The junction had 11 bases not matched to a gene; V was cut back by 4 bases and J by 3 bases. The CDR3 DNA sequence: TGTGCCAGCAGCTCAGACAGGGGTGTCGGGAACTACGAGCAGTACTTC. Translating it yields CASSSDRGVGNYEQYF. The full variable domain, with the rest looked up from reference TRBV7-9 and TRBJ2-7, is DTGVSQNPRHKITKRGQNVTFRCDPISEHNRLYWYRQTLGQGPEFLTYFQNEAQLEKSRLLSDRFSAERPKGSFSTLEIQRTEQGDSAMYLCASSSDRGVGNYEQYFGPGTRLTVT.

J is TRBJ2-1 and V is TRBV6-1; possible D gene TRBD2, 6 bases. The CDR3 has 14 amino acids. V gave up 4 bases and J gave up 5 bases, with 12 bases separating them. Germline V gene lookup returns CDR1 MNHNS and CDR2 SASEGT. CDR3 DNA: TGTGCCAGCAGTGGGGGGGACCCTCACAATGAGCAGTTCTTC. This sequence encodes CASSGGDPHNEQFF.